The T cell receptor (beta chain) described here comes from a study of CD8 T cells in ankylosing spondylitis. The study's findings and limits: Disease-linked clones had a CD8+ phenotype and relatively low frequency in peripheral blood. In synovial fluid and blood from reactive arthritis, some motif variants were previously reported. Enrichment of disease-linked clones was reportedly significant in matched ankylosing spondylitis synovial fluid.

Germline lookup yields CDR1 SGHKS and CDR2 YYEKEE (reference sequence). The CDR3 covers 16 residues. The V end lost 2 bases, the J end lost 3 bases, and 15 bases lay between the germline ends. This clonotype has ten or more counts. Its target is not known. Making the TCR beta libraries involved quantitative 5'-RACE with molecular barcodes. TCRdb used MiXCR to reprocess the 5' RACE reads, holding one entry per CDR3 protein. This sample carries under 150,000 distinct CDR3 sequences, roughly 13% of them seen once, and the ten largest clones take 2.5% to 3%. The sample consisted of blood, either unsorted or a sorted T cell fraction (not recorded which). V and J are TRBV5-5 and TRBJ1-3, with D possibly TRBD1 on 6 matching bases. The receptor's source is a female donor with ankylosing spondylitis or in good health (not recorded which). In DNA form, the CDR3 reads TGTGCCAGCAGCTTCGACAGGTCGTTGAATGGAAACACCATATATTTT. Translated, it gives CASSFDRSLNGNTIYF.